A single T cell receptor (beta chain) is shown here with its context. This sample stems from a study of blood T cell repertoires in COVID-19. As for the study in general: PBMCs, B-cell-depleted T cells, or T cells were the source of the cDNA or gDNA that made up the material.

Here immunoSEQ multiplex PCR was the method, and the copy in TCRdb shows in-frame clones only, minus some. The sample yields about 410,000 clones, around 89% seen once. From germline, CDR1 is MNHEY and CDR2 SMNVEV (reference sequence). The CDR3 is 12 residues long. Trimming pared 8 bases from V and 5 bases from J, leaving 10 bases between. The TCR sequence derives from a woman aged 35 to 49 with COVID-19, enrolled during active disease. The source material was peripheral blood. This chain links TRBV27 with TRBJ2-1; TRBD1 is a possible D gene (5 bases). The CDR3 sequence is CASSEGDNEQFF. Written as DNA, the CDR3 is TGTGCCAGCTCCGAAGGGGACAATGAGCAGTTCTTC.